This TCR beta chain came from a study of post-analysis software for immune sequencing data. Study information: Relapsing-remitting, secondary progressive and progressive-relapsing forms made up the multiple sclerosis disease courses.

The study's findings and limits: Diversity measured as normalized Chao1 was significantly lower in multiple sclerosis patients than in controls. By F measure, samples from a shared preparation batch strongly co-clustered. A few TRBV segments appeared more often in patients than in controls, and TRBV5-6, TRBV5-1 and TRBV20-1 were among these.

Unique molecular identifiers featured in each of the TCR beta cDNA libraries. The authors obtained approximately 540,000 cDNA molecules from approximately 0.91 to 9.4 million T cells. Using its own MiXCR run on the PCR reads, TCRdb lists one record per CDR3 protein. The data show about 810,000 distinct CDR3 sequences, approximately 53% seen once. The V gene end was trimmed by 6 bases and the J gene end by 4 bases; junction bases not matched to a gene: 9. Germline loops: CDR1 DFQATT, CDR2 SNEGSKA (reference sequence). CDR3 length: 16 residues. Comment on this clonotype: What it binds is not known.

The chain combines TRBV20-1 with TRBJ2-2; TRBD2 matches at 12 bases. This clonotype was obtained from a girl between 10 and 17 years old with multiple sclerosis. The sample was blood. This chain's CDR3 is CSAAGASGRGTGELFF. The CDR3, as DNA: TGCAGTGCCGCGGGAGCTAGCGGGAGGGGCACCGGGGAGCTGTTTTTT.